What follows are 20 T cell receptor beta chains derived from one specimen sequenced in a study of radiation and T cells in renal cell carcinoma (TCRdb year 2020). The library was produced with the immunoSEQ multiplex PCR assay. TCRdb carries this immuneACCESS record with in-frame sequences only. Its versions omit some clonotypes, under half of them owing to an unresolved V gene in the studies checked, with the rest unexplained. This sample comprises some 70,000 clones, roughly 80% of them detected only once. The top ten clonotypes cover nearly 6% of the sample. The time point tag for this specimen amounts to: blood 2 weeks post-SBRT. The sample's treatment or condition label, in plain terms: 15 Gy SBRT to primary tumor, nephrectomy 4 weeks later. The sample consisted of blood, taken from a patient whose treatment included radiotherapy and nephrectomy. These receptors all come from a man aged 60-69 years with renal cell carcinoma.

This clone was counted only a few times. The gene calls are TRBV18 and TRBJ1-2; 9 nucleotides line up with TRBD1. Germline V lookup: CDR1 KGHSH, CDR2 LQKENI. V lost 8 bases, J lost 8 bases, and 3 bases stayed unmatched. CDR3 length: 11 residues. The CDR3 here is CASAGQGGYTF. CDR3 DNA: TGTGCCAGCGCGGGACAGGGAGGCTACACCTTC.

J is TRBJ2-2 and V is TRBV7-9; 10 bases match TRBD1. From germline, CDR1 is SEHNR and CDR2 FQNEAQ (reference sequence). The CDR3 runs 14 residues. The V segment lost 5 bases and the J segment 7 bases; nucleotides outside the gene matches: 4. The CDR3 coding sequence is TGTGCCAGCAGCACAGGACAGGGGGTCGGGGAGCTGTTTTTT. Its protein is CASSTGQGVGELFF.

On this clone itself: Compared with germline, one end of the junction differs, possibly owing to a read error. The chain couples TRBV18 to TRBJ2-2; a weak D match, TRBD1 (5 bases). CDR1 and CDR2 from the germline V gene are KGHSH and LQKENI. There are 14 residues in the CDR3. CDR3 sequence (DNA): TGTGCCAGCTCACCACAGGGGAACTCCGGGGAGCTGTTTTTT. This gives the protein CASSPQGNSGELFF.

This chain joins TRBV27 and TRBJ2-7; the match to TRBD1 covers 8 bases. Trimming took 3 bases from V and 3 from J; bases not matched to a gene: 1. The CDR3 length is 13 residues. Germline V gives CDR1 MNHEY, CDR2 SMNVEV (reference sequence). CDR3 in amino acids: CASSFGTGYEQYF. As DNA, the CDR3 is TGTGCCAGCAGTTTTGGGACAGGCTACGAGCAGTACTTC.

CDR3 loop: CASSATSGLAAETQYF. CDR3 sequence (DNA): TGTGCCAGCAGTGCAACTTCGGGACTAGCAGCGGAGACCCAGTACTTC. This rearrangement joins TRBV2 to TRBJ2-5; TRBD2 matches at 9 bases. Germline CDR1 reads SNHLY; CDR2 reads FYNNEI. The CDR3 extends over 16 amino acids. The trim removed 4 bases at V and 5 bases at J, leaving 11 bases unmatched.

The chain combines TRBV28 with TRBJ2-3; D gene uncertain. The CDR3 is 15 residues long. Per germline, CDR1 MDHEN and CDR2 SYDVKM. The V end lost 7 bases, the J end lost 3 bases, and 17 bases lay between the germline ends. CDR3 sequence (DNA): TGTGCCAGCACCCGGGCGGCCATCGGGACAGATACGCAGTATTTT. Translation: CASTRAAIGTDTQYF.

CDR3 DNA sequence: TGTGCCAGTTATTCTCTCGGACAGATGAACACTGAAGCTTTCTTT. Translating gives CASYSLGQMNTEAFF. This chain connects TRBV19 to TRBJ1-1; a weak D match, TRBD1 (6 bases). Between the trimmed V and J ends, which lost 8 bases and 0 bases, there was a span of 16 bases. The CDR3 consists of 15 residues. CDR1 is LNHDA, CDR2 SQIVND, per germline (reference sequence).

The gene calls are TRBV10-3 and TRBJ2-1, with 10 positions matching TRBD2. The J segment lost 4 bases and the V segment lost 5 bases, leaving 8 bases of the junction unmatched. The CDR3 runs to 16 residues. The germline gives CDR1 ENHRY, CDR2 SYGVKD. The DNA of the CDR3 is TGTGCCATCAGTAGAACGGGACTAGCGACTTACAATGAGCAGTTCTTC. Protein product: CAISRTGLATYNEQFF.

The chain carries TRBV6-5 and TRBJ2-7, with 8 bases matching TRBD2. The J segment lost 4 bases and the V segment lost 5 bases, leaving 7 bases of the junction unmatched. This CDR3 is built from 14 residues. From germline, CDR1 is MNHEY and CDR2 SVGAGI. The CDR3 here is CASSPGLVAYEQYF. The CDR3 DNA sequence: TGTGCCAGCAGTCCGGGACTAGTTGCATACGAGCAGTACTTC.

This sequence joins TRBV7-6 and TRBJ1-5; possible D gene TRBD1, 5 bases. CDR1 is SGHVS, CDR2 FNYEAQ, per germline. The CDR3 length is 14 residues. Trimming left V 8 bases short and J 2 bases short, with 13 bases between. The CDR3 bases are TGTGCCAGCGCCAGGGAAGACGGCAATCAGCCCCAGCATTTT. Translated: CASAREDGNQPQHF.

This chain connects TRBV29-1 to TRBJ1-2, with 11 bases fitting TRBD1. In germline, CDR1 is SQVTM, CDR2 ANQGSEA. V was clipped by 6 bases and J by 4 bases; unmatched bases: 4. This CDR3 contains 13 residues. CDR3 residues: CSVWTGGAYGYTF. The CDR3 DNA reads TGCAGCGTCTGGACAGGGGGCGCCTATGGCTACACCTTC. The variable domain in full, completed from reference TRBV29-1 and TRBJ1-2, reads SAVISQKPSRDICQRGTSLTIQCQVDSQVTMMFWYRQQPGQSLTLIATANQGSEATYESGFVIDKFPISRPNLTFSTLTVSNMSPEDSSIYLCSVWTGGAYGYTFGSGTRLTVV.

V and J are TRBV28 and TRBJ2-7; TRBD2 matches 8 bases. The CDR3 is 17 amino acids. CDR1 MDHEN and CDR2 SYDVKM come from the germline V gene. V was clipped by 4 bases and J by 4 bases; unmatched bases: 15. CDR3 in amino acids: CASSSTGGGGTLYEQYF. CDR3 coding DNA: TGTGCCAGCAGTTCCACGGGAGGGGGGGGAACTTTGTACGAGCAGTACTTC.

The gene calls are TRBV15 and TRBJ1-2; a weak D match, TRBD1 (5 bases). This CDR3 is built from 13 residues. Between the trimmed V and J ends, which lost 5 bases and 8 bases, there was a span of 15 bases. In germline, CDR1 is LNHNV, CDR2 YYDKDF (reference sequence). The CDR3 region is CATSLQGGRGYTF. The DNA of the CDR3 is TGTGCCACCAGCCTTCAGGGAGGACGAGGCTACACCTTC.

This clone was observed a single time. The chain couples TRBV7-2 to TRBJ2-3; TRBD1 might be the D (5 bases). Per germline, CDR1 SGHTA and CDR2 FQGNSA. CDR3 length equals 16 residues. V was pared by 5 bases and J by 0 bases, with 15 bases between. The CDR3, as DNA: TGTGCCAGCAGCCCATTCGTCAGGGCGAGCACAGATACGCAGTATTTT. Translating it yields CASSPFVRASTDTQYF.

The chain combines TRBV28 with TRBJ2-1; TRBD2 aligns across 8 bases. This CDR3 region has 15 residues. CDR1 and CDR2 (germline): MDHEN, SYDVKM. Trimming removed 7 bases from V and 6 bases from J; junction bases left unmatched: 11. CDR3 DNA: TGTGCCAGCACCCGTCCGGGACTAGGAACCAATGAGCAGTTCTTC. This codes for CASTRPGLGTNEQFF.

The chain employs TRBV5-1 and TRBJ2-5; TRBD2 is a possible D gene (5 bases). The CDR3 is 15 residues long. The germline gives CDR1 SGHRS, CDR2 YFSETQ. Trimming left V 1 base short and J 1 base short, with 11 bases between. CDR3 coding DNA: TGCGCCAGCAGCTTGTCGGGAATCCTCCAAGAGACCCAGTACTTC. Amino acid sequence: CASSLSGILQETQYF.

The chain combines TRBV29-1 with TRBJ1-4; D is unresolved. This CDR3 is built from 13 residues. Germline CDR1 reads SQVTM; CDR2 reads ANQGSEA. Trimming shortened V by 7 bases and J by 2 bases, and 11 bases separated the two germline ends. In DNA form, the CDR3 reads TGCAGCGCTTACCCTTCTACTAATGAAAAACTGTTTTTT. Amino acids: CSAYPSTNEKLFF.

This chain joins TRBV10-3 and TRBJ2-5; TRBD2 matches 9 bases. Germline CDR1 reads ENHRY; CDR2 reads SYGVKD. V shed 8 bases and J 5 bases; nucleotides not matched to a gene: 9. This CDR3 has 14 residues. As DNA, the CDR3 is TGTGCCATCGGTGCGGGAGGGCCATGGGAGACCCAGTACTTC. Protein: CAIGAGGPWETQYF.

This clone came up a few times. This chain uses TRBV5-1 with TRBJ1-2; TRBD1 agrees at 7 bases. The CDR3 is 16 amino acids. V shed 6 bases and J 2 bases; nucleotides not matched to a gene: 13. Germline CDR1 is SGHRS and CDR2 is YFSETQ. This CDR3 is CASTQVGQDLNYGYTF. As DNA, the CDR3 is TGCGCCAGCACCCAAGTTGGACAGGATCTAAACTATGGCTACACCTTC.

This chain links TRBV5-4 with TRBJ2-1; TRBD2 aligns across 9 bases. This CDR3 has 15 residues. V was pared by 5 bases and J by 8 bases, with 11 bases of the junction left unmatched. CDR1 is SGHNT and CDR2 is YYREEE in the germline V gene (reference sequence). In nucleotides, the CDR3 is TGTGCCAGCAGTCAGGAGTCTAGCGGGATAGATGAGCAGTTCTTC. This sequence encodes CASSQESSGIDEQFF.